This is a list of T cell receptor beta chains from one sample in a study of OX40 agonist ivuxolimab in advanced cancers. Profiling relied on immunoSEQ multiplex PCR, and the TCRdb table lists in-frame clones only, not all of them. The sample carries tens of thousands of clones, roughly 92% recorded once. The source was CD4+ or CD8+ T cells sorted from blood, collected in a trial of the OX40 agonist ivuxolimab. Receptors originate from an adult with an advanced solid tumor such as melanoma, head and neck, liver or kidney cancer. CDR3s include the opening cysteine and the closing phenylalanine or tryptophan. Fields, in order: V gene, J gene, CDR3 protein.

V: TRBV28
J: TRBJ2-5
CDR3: CASSLLSGTGGQETQYF

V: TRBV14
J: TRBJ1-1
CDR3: CASSPLGGFMNTEAFF

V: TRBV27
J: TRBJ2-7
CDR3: CASSLGRSYEQYF

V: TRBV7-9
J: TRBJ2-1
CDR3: CASSLSGSFDEQFF

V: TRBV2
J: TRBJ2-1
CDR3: CATPHGTGVSNEQFF

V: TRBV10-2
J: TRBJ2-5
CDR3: CASSLVWEGLPETQYF

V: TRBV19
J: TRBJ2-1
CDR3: CATADRGYGNEQFF

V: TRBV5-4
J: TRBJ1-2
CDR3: CASSFVGASYGYTF

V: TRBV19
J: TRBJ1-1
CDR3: CASSLFSEAEAFF

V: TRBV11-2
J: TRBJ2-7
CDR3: CASSPPGVGRFDEQYF

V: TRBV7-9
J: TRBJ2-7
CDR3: CASSSPGTYEQYF

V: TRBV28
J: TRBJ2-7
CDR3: CASNPGQGFYEQYF

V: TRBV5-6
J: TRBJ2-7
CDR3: CASSLGPPGGEQYF

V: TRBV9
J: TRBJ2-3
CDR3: CASSVGGSSTFTDTQYF

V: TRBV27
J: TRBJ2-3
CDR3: CASRAGLTRTDTQYF

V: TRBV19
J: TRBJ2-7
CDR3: CASSHGTVPSYEQYF

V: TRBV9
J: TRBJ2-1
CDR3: CASSVGASGTYNEQFF

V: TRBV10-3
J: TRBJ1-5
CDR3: CAIGTDDSNQPQHF

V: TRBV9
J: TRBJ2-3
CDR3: CASSANREVPTDTQYF

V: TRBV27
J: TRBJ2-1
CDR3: CASSPDRGNEQFF

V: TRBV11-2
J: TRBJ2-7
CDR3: CASSFGTGAYEQYF

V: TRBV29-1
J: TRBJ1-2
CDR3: CSVPAVQGYYGYTF

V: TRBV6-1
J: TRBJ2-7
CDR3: CASSELSRGFMTYEQYF

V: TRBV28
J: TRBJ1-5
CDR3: CASSFWTHSNQPQHF

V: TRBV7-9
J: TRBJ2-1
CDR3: CASSPPQAGAYNEQFF

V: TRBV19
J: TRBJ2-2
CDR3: CASSIVSSGANTGELFF

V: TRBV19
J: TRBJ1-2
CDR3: CASSMGTGWSYTF

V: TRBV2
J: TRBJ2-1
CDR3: CASSAPAGWLAGANNEQFF

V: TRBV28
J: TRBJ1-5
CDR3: CASKYRSDSNQPQHF

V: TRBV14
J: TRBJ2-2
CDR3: CASSKRPILYTGELFF

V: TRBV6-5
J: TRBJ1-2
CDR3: CASSQAGTGDGYTF

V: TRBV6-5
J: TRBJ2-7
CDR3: CASSVMTGSKLEQYF

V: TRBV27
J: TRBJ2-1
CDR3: CASSLSRDMSSYNEQFF

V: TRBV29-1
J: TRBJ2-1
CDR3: CSVLTSGIPSYNEQFF

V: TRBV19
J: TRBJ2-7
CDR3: CASSIYPGGYEQYF

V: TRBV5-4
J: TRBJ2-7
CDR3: CASSLATHSPPSGSSYEQYF

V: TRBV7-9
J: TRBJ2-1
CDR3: CASTKTLENEQFF

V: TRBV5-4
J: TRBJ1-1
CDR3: CASNPGGGTEAFF

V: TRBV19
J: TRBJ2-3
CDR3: CASSLGADTQYF

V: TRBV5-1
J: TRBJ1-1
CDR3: CASSLGQGARENTEAFF

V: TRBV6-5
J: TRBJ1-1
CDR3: CASSYAGNTEAFF

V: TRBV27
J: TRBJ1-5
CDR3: CASSLSGRGRQPQHF

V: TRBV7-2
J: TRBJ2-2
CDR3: CGSPASGRNTGELFF

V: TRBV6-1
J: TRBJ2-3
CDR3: CASNGQGADTQYF

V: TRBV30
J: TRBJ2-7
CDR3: CAWSALGQGAGYEQYF

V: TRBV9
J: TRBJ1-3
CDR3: CASSPLGGLSGNTIYF